This T cell receptor (beta chain) came from a study of identical twins. Findings and limits, study-wide: Out-of-frame sharing of TCR alpha in monozygotic twins was underestimated by models. Fewer insertions were carried by abundant cord blood beta clonotypes, but none was seen in memory repertoires. Among out-of-frame alpha sequences shared by twins, low generation probability occurred in excess.

The CDR3 runs 15 residues. Looked up from germline, CDR1 is SQVTM and CDR2 is ANQGSEA. Germline trimming cut 1 base from V and 5 bases from J; bases unmatched to any gene: 10. Of note for this clonotype: Its cognate antigen is unknown.

TCRdb ran MiXCR on the 5' RACE reads and lists one entry per CDR3 protein. The data contain under 400,000 distinct CDR3 sequences, 9% of them singletons. The sequenced sample consisted of naive T cells sorted from blood. This clonotype originated in a woman aged 45 to 65 in good health. J is TRBJ2-5 and V is TRBV29-1, with 7 bases lining up with TRBD1. As DNA, the CDR3 is TGCAGCGTTGAAGCCCCCGGGACAGTGAGTGAGACCCAGTACTTC. It is translated as CSVEAPGTVSETQYF.